Sequencing of this TCR beta chain was carried out in a study of T cells in Graves' hyperthyroidism and ophthalmopathy. Template material for amplifying TCR beta CDR3 regions consisted of RNA transcripts. Researchers ran a first-round RT-PCR on the TCR CDR3 using the HTBI primer set. One entry per CDR3 protein results from TCRdb running MiXCR on the multiplex PCR reads. The sample has some 400,000 distinct CDR3 sequences, about 15% seen once. Study outcomes and limitations: In simple terms, a model built on 13 V-J features told ophthalmopathy apart from stable hyperthyroidism. Ophthalmopathy was identified by the model a median roughly 6.5 months ahead of onset.

Per the germline V gene, CDR1 is LNHDA and CDR2 is SQIVND (reference sequence). This CDR3 is built from 16 residues. The V segment lost 4 bases and the J segment 7 bases; nucleotides outside the gene matches: 10. This clonotype was observed many times. Its specificity is unknown. Input material: blood. The receptor was isolated from an older woman with Graves' hyperthyroidism. The chain recombines TRBV19 with TRBJ1-5, with TRBD1 identical over 10 bases. CDR3 bases: TGTGCCAGTAGTAGCAGGACCGGGACAGGGGAACAGCCCCAGCATTTT. As protein: CASSSRTGTGEQPQHF.